Listed here is a single TCR beta chain. The repertoire was sequenced with immunoSEQ multiplex PCR; TCRdb's copy has only in-frame clones and lacks some. Here the sample spans approximately 100,000 clones, around 90% being singletons. This record comes from a study of OX40 agonist ivuxolimab in advanced cancers. V lost 0 bases to trimming and J lost 4 bases, with 14 bases between them. The CDR3 loop spans 16 amino acids. From germline, CDR1 is SGHVS and CDR2 FQNEAQ. The receptor's source is an adult with an advanced solid tumor such as melanoma, head and neck, liver or kidney cancer. Sample: CD4+ or CD8+ T cells sorted from blood, taken in a trial of the OX40 agonist ivuxolimab. The V gene is TRBV7-8, the J gene TRBJ2-3; D is possibly TRBD2 (5 bases). This CDR3 reads CASSLAHPGVSDTQYF. The CDR3 DNA is TGTGCCAGCAGCTTAGCGCATCCCGGGGTTTCAGATACGCAGTATTTT.